Sequencing of this T cell receptor (beta chain) was carried out in a study of shared clonotypes between healthy human individuals. As for the study in general: Each donor contributed plates that comprised three CD4 naive, three CD4 memory, two CD8 naive and one CD8 memory.

Data came from immunoSEQ multiplex PCR; TCRdb stores just in-frame clones and leaves some out. There are about 2,100,000 clones in the sample; about 92% occur only once, and around 1.7% lies in the top ten. Trimming pared 5 bases from V and 1 base from J, leaving 12 bases between. The CDR3 runs 15 residues. From germline, CDR1 is MNHEY and CDR2 SMNVEV (reference sequence). Naive CD8 cells comprised CD45RO-negative, CCR7-positively selected cells, excluding terminally differentiated effector memory CD45RA+ cells. Donors were healthy HIV-negative adults without recently reported acute infections or vaccinations. Study findings and constraints: The represented genetic and exposure-history diversity was limited by the small number of donors.

Points on this clone: Its antigen is unidentified.

V is TRBV27 and J is TRBJ1-5; D gene ambiguous. The specimen was naive CD8+ T cells from PBMCs. This receptor was identified in a man aged 18 to 29 in good health. Some clones in this sample may be carry-over from other donors' samples. The CDR3 DNA follows: TGTGCCAGCAGTCGGGCACCGTGGAGCAATCAGCCCCAGCATTTT. This gives the protein CASSRAPWSNQPQHF.